The clone carrying this T cell receptor (beta chain) was detected a few times. The antigen remains undetermined. With constant-segment primers, 5'RACE yielded cDNA libraries of TCR alpha and TCR beta that carried sample barcodes and UMIs. TCRdb redid the calling of the 5' RACE reads with MiXCR, one entry per CDR3 protein. The sample carries some 260,000 distinct CDR3 sequences, less than 20% recorded once. Germline lookup yields CDR1 SEHNR and CDR2 FQNEAQ (reference sequence). Trimming removed 5 bases from V and 0 bases from J, with 14 bases in between. The CDR3 covers 16 residues. The data originate from a study of T-cell memory formation after mild COVID-19. Study conclusions and caveats: CD4+ bias marked clones expanding day 15 to 37, unlike balanced contracting clones.

The chain recombines TRBV7-9 with TRBJ1-3; tentatively, D is TRBD1 (6 bases). The receptor comes from a man younger than 35 who had mild COVID-19 (a few samples of this study predate the infection). Cell type and time point are not known. Sequenced: PBMCs or a T cell subset sorted from them (not recorded which). The CDR3 sequence: CASSTPGQNSGNTIYF. CDR3 nucleotide sequence: TGTGCCAGCAGCACGCCCGGACAGAACTCTGGAAACACCATATATTTT.